These 20 T cell receptor beta chains originate from one sample sequenced in a study of fetal regulatory T cell absence and autoimmunity. The data were produced by immunoSEQ multiplex PCR, yet TCRdb's version contains in-frame clones alone and is incomplete. The table lists about 95,000 clones, roughly 78% of them singletons. The sequenced sample consisted of pancreas tissue. Receptors were obtained from a male donor with IPEX syndrome.

This clone has a handful of counts. The chain carries TRBV6-1 and TRBJ2-7; TRBD2 agrees at 8 bases. V gave up 6 bases and J gave up 0 bases; unmatched junction bases: 4. The CDR3 runs 14 residues. Looked up from germline, CDR1 is MNHNS and CDR2 is SASEGT. The CDR3 DNA is TGTGCCAGCAGAACTAGCGGACCCTCCTACGAGCAGTACTTC. It specifies CASRTSGPSYEQYF.

The chain links TRBV7-2 to TRBJ1-2, with TRBD1 as a possible D gene (6 bases). The V and J ends lost 1 base and 4 bases respectively, with 10 bases between them. The CDR3 runs to 14 residues. Germline CDR1 reads SGHTA; CDR2 reads FQGNSA. The DNA for the CDR3 is TGTGCCAGCAGCTTAGGCCCAGGGGCCTATGGCTACACCTTC. Translated, it gives CASSLGPGAYGYTF.

This clone was recorded a few times. The CDR3 nucleotides are TGTGCCAGCAGCCCGGACAGGGGGCAAGGCTACACCTTC. Translated, it gives CASSPDRGQGYTF. The chain carries TRBV27 and TRBJ1-2, with 11 bases aligning to TRBD1. The V segment lost 6 bases and the J segment 8 bases; nucleotides outside the gene matches: 5. Per germline, CDR1 MNHEY and CDR2 SMNVEV (reference sequence). This CDR3 spans 13 amino acids.

V usage is TRBV11-3 and J usage is TRBJ1-3; 7 nucleotides align to TRBD1. CDR1 and CDR2 (germline): SGHNT, YENEEA. The CDR3 contains 16 residues. With V trimmed by 7 bases and J by 0 bases, 9 bases remained unmatched. DNA for the CDR3: TGTGCCAGCACCCGGGACAGTGCCTCCTCTGGAAACACCATATATTTT. It codes for CASTRDSASSGNTIYF.

This chain links TRBV9 with TRBJ1-1; D not resolved. The CDR3 extends over 12 amino acids. CDR1 is SGDLS and CDR2 is YYNGEE in the germline V gene. V lost 0 bases, J lost 4 bases, and 4 bases lay in between. CDR3 sequence (DNA): TGTGCCAGCAGCGTAGGGGGCACTGAAGCTTTCTTT. Amino acids: CASSVGGTEAFF.

The V call is TRBV9, the J call TRBJ1-3; D remains ambiguous. CDR3 length equals 15 residues. Trimming cost V 0 bases and J 3 bases, with 10 bases left between them. The V gene's germline CDR1 is SGDLS and CDR2 YYNGEE. The CDR3 is CASSVEEGGGNTIYF. Written as DNA, the CDR3 is TGTGCCAGCAGCGTAGAAGAGGGTGGTGGAAACACCATATATTTT.

CDR3 sequence (DNA): TGTGCCAGCAGCGCTTACAGTGACTTTAGCACAGATACGCAGTATTTT. Translation: CASSAYSDFSTDTQYF. V and J are TRBV9 and TRBJ2-3, with no clear D. Germline values: CDR1 SGDLS, CDR2 YYNGEE. The length of the CDR3 is 16 residues. Trimming took off 3 bases at V and 0 bases at J, with 14 bases between the two ends.

The chain employs TRBV7-4 and TRBJ1-1; no clear D. CDR3 length equals 9 residues. V lost 5 bases, J lost 6 bases, and 1 base lay in between. CDR1 is SGHVT, CDR2 SQSDAQ, per germline. DNA of the CDR3: TGTGCCAGCAGCCCTGAAGCTTTCTTT. Its translation is CASSPEAFF.

The chain is built from TRBV9 and TRBJ2-7; the match to TRBD2 covers 10 bases. Germline V gene data show CDR1 as SGDLS and CDR2 as YYNGEE. This CDR3 region has 16 residues. V was clipped by 0 bases and J by 7 bases; unmatched bases: 10. The CDR3 is CASSVGASGGAREQYF. The CDR3 region has the DNA TGTGCCAGCAGCGTAGGGGCGAGCGGGGGGGCCAGGGAGCAGTACTTC.

The chain employs TRBV7-6 and TRBJ2-7; D is perhaps TRBD1 or TRBD2 (6 bases each). Trimming left V 1 base short and J 4 bases short, with 11 bases between. The length of the CDR3 is 14 residues. Germline values: CDR1 SGHVS, CDR2 FNYEAQ. The CDR3 region is CASSLEGGPYEQYF. For the CDR3, the DNA is TGTGCCAGCAGCTTAGAGGGGGGACCTTACGAGCAGTACTTC.

The rearrangement links TRBV15 to TRBJ2-7, with D possibly being TRBD2 (7 bases). The CDR3 consists of 13 residues. In germline, CDR1 is LNHNV, CDR2 YYDKDF (reference sequence). The V and J ends lost 3 bases and 5 bases respectively, with 11 bases between them. DNA for the CDR3: TGTGCCACCAGCAGGGGGGGGCTTGACGAGCAGTACTTC. Its translation: CATSRGGLDEQYF. The entire variable domain, with the rest obtained from reference TRBV15 and TRBJ2-7, is as follows: DAMVIQNPRYQVTQFGKPVTLSCSQTLNHNVMYWYQQKSSQAPKLLFHYYDKDFNNEADTPDNFQSRRPNTSFCFLDIRSPGLGDTAMYLCATSRGGLDEQYFGPGTRLTVT.

J is TRBJ1-1 and V is TRBV19, with D tentatively TRBD1 (5 bases). The germline CDR1 and CDR2 sequences are LNHDA and SQIVND (reference sequence). This CDR3 region has 13 residues. V was trimmed by 3 bases and J by 11 bases, leaving 16 bases between them. CDR3 amino acids: CASSIGPRAGAFF. The CDR3 DNA sequence: TGTGCCAGTAGTATTGGGCCCAGGGCCGGGGCTTTCTTT.

The V call is TRBV7-8, the J call TRBJ1-5, with unresolved D. The germline V gene has CDR1 SGHVS and CDR2 FQNEAQ. Trimming pared 5 bases from V and 0 bases from J, leaving 8 bases between. This CDR3 has 14 residues. The CDR3 sequence is CASSIGRSNQPQHF. Written as DNA, the CDR3 is TGTGCCAGCAGCATCGGACGTAGCAATCAGCCCCAGCATTTT.

The V gene is TRBV9, the J gene TRBJ1-2; D remains ambiguous. Trimming took off 3 bases at V and 4 bases at J, with 13 bases between the two ends. This CDR3 is 14 amino acids long. Germline CDR1 reads SGDLS; CDR2 reads YYNGEE. The CDR3 DNA follows: TGTGCCAGCAGCGCCCCGACCGCTATCTATGGCTACACCTTC. Amino acids: CASSAPTAIYGYTF.

The chain couples TRBV7-9 to TRBJ1-2; D perhaps matches TRBD1 (5 bases). In germline, CDR1 is SEHNR, CDR2 FQNEAQ (reference sequence). The CDR3 has 14 amino acids. Trimming took off 3 bases at V and 8 bases at J, with 16 bases between the two ends. The CDR3: CASSFSPWGEGYTF. In DNA, the CDR3 is TGTGCCAGCAGCTTCTCACCATGGGGGGAGGGCTACACCTTC.

This rearrangement joins TRBV7-2 to TRBJ2-5; 9 positions match TRBD2. CDR3 size: 15 residues. CDR1 and CDR2 (germline): SGHTA, FQGNSA. After removal of 0 bases from V and 1 base from J, the junction contained 0 bases not matched to a gene. The CDR3 reads CASSLASGGQETQYF. The CDR3 nucleotides are TGTGCCAGCAGCTTAGCTAGCGGGGGCCAAGAGACCCAGTACTTC.

This clone was seen a handful of times. The V gene is TRBV29-1, the J gene TRBJ1-5; a possible D gene is TRBD1 (5 bases). Germline V CDR1 and CDR2: SQVTM, ANQGSEA. CDR3 length equals 12 residues. V was trimmed by 7 bases and J by 1 base, leaving 8 bases between them. The DNA for the CDR3 is TGCAGCGCCAGGGACAGCAATCAGCCCCAGCATTTT. Protein product: CSARDSNQPQHF. Using reference TRBV29-1 and TRBJ1-5 for the parts outside the CDR3, the full variable domain is SAVISQKPSRDICQRGTSLTIQCQVDSQVTMMFWYRQQPGQSLTLIATANQGSEATYESGFVIDKFPISRPNLTFSTLTVSNMSPEDSSIYLCSARDSNQPQHFGDGTRLSIL.

V usage is TRBV5-4 and J usage is TRBJ2-7; D possibly matches TRBD1 or TRBD2 (5 bases each). With 4 bases removed from V and 1 base from J, the gap between germline ends came to 15 bases. The CDR3 consists of 15 residues. Germline CDR1 SGHNT, CDR2 YYREEE (reference sequence). This CDR3 is CASSRDREGSYEQYF. The CDR3 DNA sequence: TGTGCCAGCAGCAGGGACCGAGAGGGGTCCTACGAGCAGTACTTC.

With regard to this clone: A read error may be the cause here, since a much bigger clone is one base away. DNA of the CDR3: TGTGCCAGCAGCTGGACTAGCGGCACAGATACGCAGTATTTT. Protein product: CASSWTSGTDTQYF. V and J are TRBV7-2 and TRBJ2-3; TRBD2 matches at 9 bases. Germline CDR1 SGHTA, CDR2 FQGNSA. J lost 1 base, V lost 4 bases, and 0 bases had no gene match. The CDR3 length is 14 residues.

This chain links TRBV2 with TRBJ1-3; D possibly corresponds to TRBD1 (5 bases). Germline CDR1 and CDR2: SNHLY and FYNNEI. This CDR3 region has 16 residues. The V and J ends lost 1 base and 4 bases respectively, with 14 bases between them. The DNA of the CDR3 is TGTGCCAGCAGTGAAGGGGGGATCCGGGGAGGAAACACCATATATTTT. It translates to CASSEGGIRGGNTIYF.